This TCR beta chain was recovered during a study of T-cell memory formation after mild COVID-19. Study-level background: TCR clusters were largely donor specific. The study, taken as a whole, reports: Mainly CM and EM harbored the contracting CD4+ clones; mainly EMRA harbored the CD8+ ones. Clones that shrank (day 15 to 85) were balanced CD4/CD8, whereas later expanders leaned CD4+.

Constant-segment primers and 5'RACE yielded cDNA libraries for TCR alpha and TCR beta, each carrying sample barcodes and UMIs. TCRdb reprocessed the 5' RACE reads with MiXCR, giving one entry per CDR3 protein. The data contain roughly 300,000 distinct CDR3 sequences, approximately 7.6% of them singletons. In this sample, this clonotype turned up a few times. Its antigen is undetermined. The germline gives CDR1 DFQATT, CDR2 SNEGSKA (reference sequence). The CDR3 is 12 residues long. V dropped 3 bases and J dropped 0 bases, with 2 bases sitting between them. Sequencing was carried out using PBMCs or a T cell subset sorted from them (not recorded which). This chain connects TRBV20-1 to TRBJ1-4; the D is unclear. This TCR derives from a man in his late teens or twenties who had mild COVID-19 (a few samples of this study predate the infection). Cell type and time point are not known. CDR3 nucleotides: TGCAGTGCTAGTGCAACTAATGAAAAACTGTTTTTT. It specifies CSASATNEKLFF.